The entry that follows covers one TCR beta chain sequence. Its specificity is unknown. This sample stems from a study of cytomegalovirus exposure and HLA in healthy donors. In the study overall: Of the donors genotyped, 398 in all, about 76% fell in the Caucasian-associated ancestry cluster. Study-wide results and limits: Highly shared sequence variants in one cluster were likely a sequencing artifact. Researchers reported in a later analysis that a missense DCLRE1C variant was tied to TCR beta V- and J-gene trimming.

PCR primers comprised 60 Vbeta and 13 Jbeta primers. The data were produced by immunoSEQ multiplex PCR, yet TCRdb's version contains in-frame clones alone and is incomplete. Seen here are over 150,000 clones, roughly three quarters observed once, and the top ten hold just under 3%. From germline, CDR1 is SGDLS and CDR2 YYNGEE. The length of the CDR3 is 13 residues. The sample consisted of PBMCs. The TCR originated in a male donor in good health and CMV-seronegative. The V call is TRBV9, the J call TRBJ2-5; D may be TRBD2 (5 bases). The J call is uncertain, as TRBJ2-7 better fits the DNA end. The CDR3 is CASSHREDYEQYF. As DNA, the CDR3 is TGTGCCAGCAGCCACCGGGAAGACTACGAGCAGTACTTC.